This record concerns one TCR beta chain sequence. The record originates from a study of blood T cell repertoires in COVID-19. The CDR3 has 13 amino acids. V dropped 3 bases and J dropped 2; count of bases not matched to a gene: 1. Germline lookup yields CDR1 SQVTM and CDR2 ANQGSEA. TCRdb's table, derived via immunoSEQ multiplex PCR, lists solely in-frame clones and lacks some. The sample carries roughly 150,000 clones, approximately 79% recorded once. The receptor comes from a woman aged 60-75 years with COVID-19, enrolled during active disease. Sequencing used peripheral blood. This chain uses TRBV29-1 with TRBJ2-7; 10 bases are a match to TRBD1. The chain's CDR3 is CSVEGTGAYEQYF. The DNA for the CDR3 is TGCAGCGTTGAGGGGACAGGGGCCTACGAGCAGTACTTC.